The entry below describes one TCR beta chain. The sample comes from a study of cytomegalovirus exposure and HLA in healthy donors. Both 60 Vbeta primers and 13 Jbeta primers went into the PCR. Clones were read by immunoSEQ multiplex PCR, and TCRdb kept only the in-frame ones, dropping some. Here the sample spans 40,000 to 55,000 clones, 72% being singletons. The V end was cut by 8 bases, the J end by 3 bases, with 14 bases between. CDR3 length: 14 amino acids. CDR1 MGHDK and CDR2 SYGVNS come from the germline V gene. Sequenced sample: PBMCs. The chain joins TRBV25-1 to TRBJ1-5; D is undetermined. The source of this sequence is a young man in good health and CMV-seronegative. The CDR3 DNA follows: TGTGCCAGCGGCTCAACGGTAGCCAATCAGCCCCAGCATTTT. Protein sequence: CASGSTVANQPQHF.